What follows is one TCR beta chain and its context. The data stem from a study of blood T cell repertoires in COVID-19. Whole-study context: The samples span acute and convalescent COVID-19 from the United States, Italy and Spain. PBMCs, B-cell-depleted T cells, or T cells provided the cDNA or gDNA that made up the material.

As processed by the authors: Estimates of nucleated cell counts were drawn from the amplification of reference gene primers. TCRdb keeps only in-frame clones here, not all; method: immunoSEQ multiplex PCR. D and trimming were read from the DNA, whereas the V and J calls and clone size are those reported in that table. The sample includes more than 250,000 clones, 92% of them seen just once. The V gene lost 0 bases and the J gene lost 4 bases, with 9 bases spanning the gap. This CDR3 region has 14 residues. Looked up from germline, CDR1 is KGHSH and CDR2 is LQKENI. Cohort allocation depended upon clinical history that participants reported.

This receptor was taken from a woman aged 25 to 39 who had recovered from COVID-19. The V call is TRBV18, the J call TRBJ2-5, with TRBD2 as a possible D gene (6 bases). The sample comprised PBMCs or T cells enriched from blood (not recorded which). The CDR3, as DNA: TGTGCCAGCTCACCACCGGGGGGTATAGAGACCCAGTACTTC. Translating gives CASSPPGGIETQYF.